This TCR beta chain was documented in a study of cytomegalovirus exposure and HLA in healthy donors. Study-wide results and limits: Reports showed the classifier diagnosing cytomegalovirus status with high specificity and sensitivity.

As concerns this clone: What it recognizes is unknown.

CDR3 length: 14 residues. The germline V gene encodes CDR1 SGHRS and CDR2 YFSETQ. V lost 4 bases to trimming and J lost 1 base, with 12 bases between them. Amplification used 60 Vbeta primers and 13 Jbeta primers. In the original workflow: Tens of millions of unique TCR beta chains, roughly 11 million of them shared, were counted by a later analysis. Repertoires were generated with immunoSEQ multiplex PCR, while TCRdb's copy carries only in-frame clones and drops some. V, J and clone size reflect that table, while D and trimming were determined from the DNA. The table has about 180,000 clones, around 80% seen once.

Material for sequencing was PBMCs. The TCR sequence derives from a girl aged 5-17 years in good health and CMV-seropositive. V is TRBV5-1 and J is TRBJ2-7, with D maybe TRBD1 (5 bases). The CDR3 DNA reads TGCGCCAGCAGCCCAGACAGCCTATCCTACGAGCAGTACTTC. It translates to CASSPDSLSYEQYF.